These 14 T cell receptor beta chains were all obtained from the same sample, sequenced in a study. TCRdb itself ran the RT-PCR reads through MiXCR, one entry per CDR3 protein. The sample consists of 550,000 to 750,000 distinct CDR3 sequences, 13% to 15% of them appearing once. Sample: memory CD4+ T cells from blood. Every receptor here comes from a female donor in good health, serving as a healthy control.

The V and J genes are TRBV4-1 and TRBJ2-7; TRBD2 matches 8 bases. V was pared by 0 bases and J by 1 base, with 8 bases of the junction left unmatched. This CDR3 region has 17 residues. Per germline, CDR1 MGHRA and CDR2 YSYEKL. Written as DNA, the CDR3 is TGCGCCAGCAGCCAAGATGCGAACGGGGGGGCGTCCTACGAGCAGTACTTC. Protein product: CASSQDANGGASYEQYF.

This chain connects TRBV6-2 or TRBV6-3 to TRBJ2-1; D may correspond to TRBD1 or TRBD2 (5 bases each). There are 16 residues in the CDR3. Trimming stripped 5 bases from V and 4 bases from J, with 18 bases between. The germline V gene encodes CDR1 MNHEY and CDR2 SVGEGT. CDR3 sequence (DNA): TGTGCCAGCAGTATCACATACGGGTGGGGGTACAATGAGCAGTTCTTC. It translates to CASSITYGWGYNEQFF.

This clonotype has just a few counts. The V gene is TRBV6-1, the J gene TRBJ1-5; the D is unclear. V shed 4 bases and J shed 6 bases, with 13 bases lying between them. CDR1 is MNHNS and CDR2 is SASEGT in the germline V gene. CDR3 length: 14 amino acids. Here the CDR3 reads CASSGGNWGQPQHF. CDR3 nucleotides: TGTGCCAGCAGTGGGGGTAACTGGGGTCAGCCCCAGCATTTT.

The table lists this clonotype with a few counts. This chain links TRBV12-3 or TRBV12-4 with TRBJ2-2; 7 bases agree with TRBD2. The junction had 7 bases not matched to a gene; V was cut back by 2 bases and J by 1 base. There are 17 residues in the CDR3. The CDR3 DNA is TGTGCCAGCAGTTTAAAAGGAAGCGGGAAGAACACCGGGGAGCTGTTTTTT. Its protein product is CASSLKGSGKNTGELFF.

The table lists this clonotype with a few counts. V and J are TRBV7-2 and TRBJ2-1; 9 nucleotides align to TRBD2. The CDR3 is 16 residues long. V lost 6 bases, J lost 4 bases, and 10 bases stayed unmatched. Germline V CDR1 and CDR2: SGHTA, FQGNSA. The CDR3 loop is CASRPPGTSRYNEQFF. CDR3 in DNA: TGTGCCAGCAGACCCCCCGGGACTAGCCGATACAATGAGCAGTTCTTC.

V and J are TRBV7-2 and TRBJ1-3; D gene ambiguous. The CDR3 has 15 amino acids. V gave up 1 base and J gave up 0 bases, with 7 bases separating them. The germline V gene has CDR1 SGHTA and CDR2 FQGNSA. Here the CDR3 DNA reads TGTGCCAGCAGCTTAGGAGGCGCCTCTGGAAACACCATATATTTT. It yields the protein CASSLGGASGNTIYF.

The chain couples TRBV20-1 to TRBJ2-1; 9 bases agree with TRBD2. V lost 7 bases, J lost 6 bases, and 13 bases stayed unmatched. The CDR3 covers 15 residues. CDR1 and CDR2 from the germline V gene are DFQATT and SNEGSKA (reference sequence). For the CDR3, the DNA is TGCAGTGAGAGTAGCGGGAGTGGGTATCTCAATGAGCAGTTCTTC. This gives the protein CSESSGSGYLNEQFF.

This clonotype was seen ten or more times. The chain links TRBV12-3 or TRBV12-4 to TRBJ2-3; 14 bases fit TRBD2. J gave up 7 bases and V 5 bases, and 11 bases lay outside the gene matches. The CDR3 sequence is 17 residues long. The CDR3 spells CASSPRTSGRTLYTQYF. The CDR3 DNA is TGTGCCAGCAGTCCCCGGACTAGCGGGAGGACCTTGTATACGCAGTATTTT.

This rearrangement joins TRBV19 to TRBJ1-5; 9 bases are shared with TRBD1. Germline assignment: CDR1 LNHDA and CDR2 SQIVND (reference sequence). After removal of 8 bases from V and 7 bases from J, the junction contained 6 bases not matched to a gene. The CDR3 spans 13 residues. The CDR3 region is CASAGTGRQPQHF. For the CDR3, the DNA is TGTGCCAGTGCCGGGACAGGGAGACAGCCCCAGCATTTT.

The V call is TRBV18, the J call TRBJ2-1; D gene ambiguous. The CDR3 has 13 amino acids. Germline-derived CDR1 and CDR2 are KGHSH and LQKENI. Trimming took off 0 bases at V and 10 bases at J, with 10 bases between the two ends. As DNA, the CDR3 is TGTGCCAGCTCACCACCGGCGGCCCCAGAGCAGTTCTTC. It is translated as CASSPPAAPEQFF. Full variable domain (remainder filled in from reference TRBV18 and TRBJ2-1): NAGVMQNPRHLVRRRGQEARLRCSPMKGHSHVYWYRQLPEEGLKFMVYLQKENIIDESGMPKERFSAEFPKEGPSILRIQQVVRGDSAAYFCASSPPAAPEQFFGPGTRLTVL.

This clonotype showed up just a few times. CDR3 in DNA: TGCGCCAGCAGCTTGGCGGGGGAACAGGTCACCGGGGAGCTGTTTTTT. Translating it yields CASSLAGEQVTGELFF. The rearrangement links TRBV5-1 to TRBJ2-2, with D perhaps TRBD2 (6 bases). V was cut by 0 bases and J by 4 bases, with 13 bases left in between. This CDR3 has 16 residues. CDR1 is SGHRS and CDR2 is YFSETQ in the germline V gene.

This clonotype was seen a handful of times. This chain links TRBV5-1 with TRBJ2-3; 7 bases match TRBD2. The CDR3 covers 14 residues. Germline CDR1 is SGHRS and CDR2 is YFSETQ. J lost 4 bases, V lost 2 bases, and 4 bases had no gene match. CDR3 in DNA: TGCGCCAGCAGCTTTGGACTAGTTTCAGATACGCAGTATTTT. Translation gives CASSFGLVSDTQYF.

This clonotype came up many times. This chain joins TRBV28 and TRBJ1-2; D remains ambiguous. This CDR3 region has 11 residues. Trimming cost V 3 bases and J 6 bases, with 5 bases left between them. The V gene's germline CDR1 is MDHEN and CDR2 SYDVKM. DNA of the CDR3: TGTGCCAGCAGTTTGGCGAATGGCTACACCTTC. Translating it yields CASSLANGYTF.

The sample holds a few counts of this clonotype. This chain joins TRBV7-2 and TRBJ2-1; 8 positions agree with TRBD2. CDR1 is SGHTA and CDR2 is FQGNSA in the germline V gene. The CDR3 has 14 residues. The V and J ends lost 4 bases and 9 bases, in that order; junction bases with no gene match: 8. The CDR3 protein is CASSWVRSGGEQFF. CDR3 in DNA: TGTGCCAGCAGCTGGGTGCGGAGCGGGGGTGAGCAGTTCTTC. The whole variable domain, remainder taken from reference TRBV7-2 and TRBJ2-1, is GAGVSQSPSNKVTEKGKDVELRCDPISGHTALYWYRQSLGQGLEFLIYFQGNSAPDKSGLPSDRFSAERTGGSVSTLTIQRTQQEDSAVYLCASSWVRSGGEQFFGPGTRLTVL.